This TCR beta chain emerged from a study of OX40 agonist ivuxolimab in advanced cancers. About the research overall: Prior therapy, whether anti-PD-1, anti-PD-L1 or anti-CTLA-4, was allowed, and approximately 40% had some.

Details on this clone: The antigen is not known.

Repertoires were generated with immunoSEQ multiplex PCR, while TCRdb's copy carries only in-frame clones and drops some. Among 50,000 to 85,000 clones listed, roughly 85% were seen once. Study results and limitations: Averaging showed that CD8+ T cells had more expanded clones than CD4+ did.

CDR3 length: 16 residues. CDR1 and CDR2 (germline): GTSNPN, SVGIG (reference sequence). Deletions cut 2 bases from V and 3 bases from J, with 17 bases between. Autoimmune disease history or systemic immunosuppression excluded patients. Sampling of blood occurred at baseline, cycle 4 day 1, and cycle 7 day 1. The clonotype originates from an adult with an advanced solid tumor such as melanoma, head and neck, liver or kidney cancer. This material consisted of CD4+ or CD8+ T cells sorted from blood, taken in a trial of the OX40 agonist ivuxolimab. This sequence joins TRBV30 and TRBJ1-3; D gene uncertain. The CDR3, as DNA: TGTGCCTGGAGTCCTGGGCAGCTAGGCGGTGGAAACACCATATATTTT. This codes for CAWSPGQLGGGNTIYF. Complete variable domain (other parts from reference TRBV30 and TRBJ1-3): SQTIHQWPATLVQPVGSPLSLECTVEGTSNPNLYWYRQAAGRGLQLLFYSVGIGQISSEVPQNLSASRPQDRQFILSSKKLLLSDSGFYLCAWSPGQLGGGNTIYFGEGSWLTVV.